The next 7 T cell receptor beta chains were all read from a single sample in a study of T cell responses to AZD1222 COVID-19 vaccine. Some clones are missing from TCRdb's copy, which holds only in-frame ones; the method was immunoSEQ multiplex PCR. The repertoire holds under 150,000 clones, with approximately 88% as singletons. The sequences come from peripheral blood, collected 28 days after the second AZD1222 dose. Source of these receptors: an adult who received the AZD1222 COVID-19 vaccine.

The CDR3 reads CASSQDRTSGRDYEQFF. In DNA form, the CDR3 reads TGCGCCAGCAGCCAAGATAGGACTAGCGGGAGGGACTATGAGCAGTTCTTC. V gene TRBV4-3 combines with J gene TRBJ2-1; TRBD2 agrees at 15 bases. The CDR3 length is 17 residues. The junction had 5 bases not matched to a gene; V was cut back by 0 bases and J by 8 bases. Per the germline V gene, CDR1 is LGHNA and CDR2 is YSLEER.

The CDR3 sequence is CASSGKEQYF. Here the CDR3 DNA reads TGTGCCAGCTCCGGCAAGGAGCAGTACTTC. V usage is TRBV18 and J usage is TRBJ2-7; D gene ambiguous. Trimming stripped 6 bases from V and 7 bases from J, with 7 bases between. Per germline, CDR1 KGHSH and CDR2 LQKENI. The CDR3 loop spans 10 amino acids.

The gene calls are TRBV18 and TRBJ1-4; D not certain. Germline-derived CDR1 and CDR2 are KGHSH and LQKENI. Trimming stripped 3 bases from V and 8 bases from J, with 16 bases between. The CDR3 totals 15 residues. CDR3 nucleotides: TGTGCCAGCTCACCCGCGGGTCCCCAAGGAGAAAAACTGTTTTTT. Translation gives CASSPAGPQGEKLFF.

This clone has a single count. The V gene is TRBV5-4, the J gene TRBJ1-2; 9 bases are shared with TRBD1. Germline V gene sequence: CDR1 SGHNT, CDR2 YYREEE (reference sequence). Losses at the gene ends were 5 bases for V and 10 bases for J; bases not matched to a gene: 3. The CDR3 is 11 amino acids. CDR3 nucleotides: TGTGCCAGCAGAGGGGACAGGGTCTACACCTTC. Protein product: CASRGDRVYTF.

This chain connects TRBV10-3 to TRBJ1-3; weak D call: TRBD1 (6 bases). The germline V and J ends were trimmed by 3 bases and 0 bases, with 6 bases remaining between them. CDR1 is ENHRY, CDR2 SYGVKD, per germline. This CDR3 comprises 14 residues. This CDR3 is CAISEQGSGNTIYF. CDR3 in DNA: TGTGCCATCAGTGAACAGGGCTCTGGAAACACCATATATTTT.

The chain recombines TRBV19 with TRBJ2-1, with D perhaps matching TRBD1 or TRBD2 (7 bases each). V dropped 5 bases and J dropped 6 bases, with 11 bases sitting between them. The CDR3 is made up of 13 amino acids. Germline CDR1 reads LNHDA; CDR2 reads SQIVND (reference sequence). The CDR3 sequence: CASSARGGNEQFF. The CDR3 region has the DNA TGTGCCAGTAGTGCCAGGGGGGGCAATGAGCAGTTCTTC.

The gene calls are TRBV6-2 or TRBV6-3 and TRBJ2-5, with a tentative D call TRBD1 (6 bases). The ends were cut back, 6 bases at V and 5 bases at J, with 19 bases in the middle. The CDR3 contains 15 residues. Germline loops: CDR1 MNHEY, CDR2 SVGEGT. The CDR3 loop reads CASSQGRGVQETQYF. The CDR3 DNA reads TGTGCCAGCAGCCAGGGGCGTGGGGTACAGGAGACCCAGTACTTC.